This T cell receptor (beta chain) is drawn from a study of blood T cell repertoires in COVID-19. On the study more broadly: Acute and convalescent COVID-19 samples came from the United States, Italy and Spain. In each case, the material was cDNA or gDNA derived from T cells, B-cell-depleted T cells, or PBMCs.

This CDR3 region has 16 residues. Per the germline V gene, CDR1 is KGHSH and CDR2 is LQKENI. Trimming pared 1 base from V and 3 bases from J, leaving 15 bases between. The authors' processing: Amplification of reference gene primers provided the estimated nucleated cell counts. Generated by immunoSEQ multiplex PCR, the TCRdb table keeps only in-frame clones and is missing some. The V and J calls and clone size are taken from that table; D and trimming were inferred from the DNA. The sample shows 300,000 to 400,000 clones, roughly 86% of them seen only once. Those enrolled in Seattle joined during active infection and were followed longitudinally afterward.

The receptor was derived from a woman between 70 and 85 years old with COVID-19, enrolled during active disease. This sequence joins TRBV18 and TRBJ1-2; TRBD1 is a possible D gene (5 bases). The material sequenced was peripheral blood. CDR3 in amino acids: CASSPLSQGKDYGYTF. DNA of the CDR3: TGTGCCAGCTCACCACTGAGCCAGGGAAAGGACTATGGCTACACCTTC.